What follows are 10 T cell receptor beta chains derived from one specimen sequenced in a study of T-cell memory formation after mild COVID-19. TCRdb redid the calling of the 5' RACE reads with MiXCR, one entry per CDR3 protein. The data contain about 430,000 distinct CDR3 sequences, 20% to 25% of them singletons. Material for sequencing was PBMCs or a T cell subset sorted from them (not recorded which). These receptors were taken from an adult woman who had mild COVID-19 (a few samples of this study predate the infection). Cell type and time point are not known.

The chain is built from TRBV30 and TRBJ1-3; D unresolved. CDR1 is GTSNPN and CDR2 is SVGIG in the germline V gene (reference sequence). The CDR3 length is 14 residues. The V gene lost 3 bases and the J gene lost 8 bases, with 17 bases spanning the gap. CDR3 sequence reads: CAWRMRITGDTIYF. The CDR3 DNA follows: TGTGCCTGGAGGATGAGGATCACGGGAGACACCATATATTTT. The complete variable domain, with remaining parts taken from reference TRBV30 and TRBJ1-3, reads SQTIHQWPATLVQPVGSPLSLECTVEGTSNPNLYWYRQAAGRGLQLLFYSVGIGQISSEVPQNLSASRPQDRQFILSSKKLLLSDSGFYLCAWRMRITGDTIYFGEGSWLTVV.

This clonotype was observed a handful of times. The rearrangement links TRBV7-3 to TRBJ2-3, with a weak D call TRBD2 (6 bases). Germline V lookup: CDR1 SGHTA, CDR2 FQGTGA. The CDR3 has 14 amino acids. Trimming left V 4 bases short and J 6 bases short, with 14 bases between. The CDR3 DNA sequence: TGTGCCAGCAGCTCAAGACTAGTAACCGATACGCAGTATTTT. It specifies CASSSRLVTDTQYF. The variable domain in full, with the rest retrieved from reference TRBV7-3 and TRBJ2-3, is GAGVSQTPSNKVTEKGKYVELRCDPISGHTALYWYRQSLGQGPEFLIYFQGTGAADDSGLPNDRFFAVRPEGSVSTLKIQRTERGDSAVYLCASSSRLVTDTQYFGPGTRLTVL.

The rearrangement links TRBV2 to TRBJ2-7; 7 bases are shared with TRBD2. Germline lookup yields CDR1 SNHLY and CDR2 FYNNEI. J lost 0 bases, V lost 6 bases, and 5 bases had no gene match. The CDR3 runs to 14 residues. The CDR3 spells CASRPREASYEQYF. DNA of the CDR3: TGTGCCAGCAGGCCCCGGGAGGCCTCCTACGAGCAGTACTTC. Full variable domain (missing parts from reference TRBV2 and TRBJ2-7): EPEVTQTPSHQVTQMGQEVILRCVPISNHLYFYWYRQILGQKVEFLVSFYNNEISEKSEIFDDQFSVERPDGSNFTLKIRSTKLEDSAMYFCASRPREASYEQYFGPGTRLTVT.

V usage is TRBV7-3 and J usage is TRBJ1-5; no clear D. Trimming pared 3 bases from V and 1 base from J, leaving 7 bases between. The CDR3 sequence is 14 residues long. Per the germline V gene, CDR1 is SGHTA and CDR2 is FQGTGA. The CDR3, as DNA: TGTGCCAGCAGCTTTACCGCGAGCAATCAGCCCCAGCATTTT. Translation: CASSFTASNQPQHF.

The rearrangement joins TRBV5-1 to TRBJ1-2, with TRBD1 as a possible D gene (5 bases). Germline V gene lookup returns CDR1 SGHRS and CDR2 YFSETQ. This CDR3 is 14 amino acids long. Trimming took off 4 bases at V and 3 bases at J, with 13 bases between the two ends. The CDR3 coding sequence is TGCGCCAGCAGCCCCTCGGGAGGGGACTATGGCTACACCTTC. Protein product: CASSPSGGDYGYTF.

The table lists this clonotype with a few counts. The chain uses TRBV10-3 and TRBJ2-7; D may be TRBD1 (6 bases). Germline V gene sequence: CDR1 ENHRY, CDR2 SYGVKD. The V end lost 5 bases, the J end lost 0 bases, and 11 bases lay between the germline ends. The CDR3 runs 14 residues. CDR3 loop: CAISRTESSYEQYF. The CDR3 DNA sequence: TGTGCCATCAGTAGGACAGAGAGCTCCTACGAGCAGTACTTC.

The rearrangement uses TRBV19 and TRBJ1-1; maybe TRBD1 (5 bases). This CDR3 has 14 amino acids. The germline gives CDR1 LNHDA, CDR2 SQIVND (reference sequence). V lost 4 bases to trimming and J lost 8 bases, with 17 bases between them. Here the CDR3 DNA reads TGTGCCAGTAGTAGTTATTTGGGGGGTACCGAAGCTTTCTTT. Translating gives CASSSYLGGTEAFF.

The genes are TRBV11-2 and TRBJ2-7; TRBD2 agrees at 15 bases. The CDR3 runs to 18 residues. Germline loops: CDR1 SGHAT, CDR2 FQNNGV. Unmatched junction bases numbered 14, after V lost 5 bases and J lost 6 bases. This CDR3 is CASSHTSLGLAGGPEQYF. CDR3 DNA: TGTGCCAGCAGCCACACTAGCTTGGGACTAGCGGGGGGCCCCGAGCAGTACTTC.

This clonotype has a single count. The V and J genes are TRBV5-1 and TRBJ2-2; 7 nucleotides agree with TRBD1. CDR3 size: 15 residues. V was clipped by 4 bases and J by 1 base; unmatched bases: 4. Germline CDR1 SGHRS, CDR2 YFSETQ. This CDR3 reads CASSVQGKNTGELFF. The CDR3 bases are TGCGCCAGCAGCGTACAGGGGAAGAACACCGGGGAGCTGTTTTTT.

This clonotype was seen a handful of times. The genes are TRBV7-9 and TRBJ2-3; 8 nucleotides align to TRBD2. This CDR3 comprises 14 residues. The V and J ends lost 3 bases and 2 bases, in that order; junction bases with no gene match: 1. CDR1 is SEHNR and CDR2 is FQNEAQ in the germline V gene (reference sequence). This CDR3 reads CASSFSGNTDTQYF. The DNA of the CDR3 is TGTGCCAGCAGCTTTAGCGGGAACACAGATACGCAGTATTTT.